This T cell receptor beta chain was documented in a study of a mutant IDH1 vaccine in newly diagnosed glioma. Turning to the study itself: Patients got their first vaccination 4-6 weeks after radiotherapy alone, or with temozolomide cycles. Former treatment meant radiotherapy, temozolomide, or both; the majority had gotten both.

Produced via immunoSEQ multiplex PCR; TCRdb's table is partial and in-frame only. The data contain 50,000 to 60,000 clones, about 80% of them seen just once; the ten biggest clones take up 6.2%. Study outcomes and limitations: Of the patients, about 95% had vaccine-induced immune responses.

The time point was: week 23, last vaccination. All doses held 300 ug of mutant IDH1 20-mer peptide, with topical imiquimod. Germline-derived CDR1 and CDR2 are SNHLY and FYNNEI. This CDR3 has 15 amino acids. Trimming took 7 bases from V and 0 from J, leaving 14 bases between them. With respect to this clone: What it recognizes is unknown.

The sequence was obtained from a man in his forties or fifties with glioma. Sequences were derived from PBMCs, sampled from a glioma patient whose treatment included an IDH1 peptide vaccine. The chain carries TRBV2 and TRBJ2-3, with D uncertain. CDR3 protein: CASTQSTLSTDTQYF. The CDR3, as DNA: TGTGCCAGCACTCAGAGCACTCTTAGCACAGATACGCAGTATTTT.